The clone carrying this TCR beta chain was counted only a few times. Its antigen remains unidentified. The sample originates from a study of radiation and T cells in renal cell carcinoma. General study points: In blood, top tumor clones expanded by 2 weeks, shrinking by 4.

Assay: immunoSEQ multiplex PCR; the TCRdb copy retains only in-frame clones and omits some. Here the sample spans 150,000 or so clones, 88% being singletons. The time point: blood 4 weeks post-SBRT, at nephrectomy. As for treatment: 15 Gy SBRT to primary tumor, nephrectomy 4 weeks later. Nephrectomy followed 15 Gy stereotactic body radiation by 4 weeks. The patient's renal cell carcinoma had clear cell pathology. Trimming left V 6 bases short and J 4 bases short, with 15 bases between. Germline V gene sequence: CDR1 SQVTM, CDR2 ANQGSEA. This CDR3 spans 13 amino acids. The sample in question was blood, obtained from a patient whose treatment included radiotherapy and nephrectomy. This chain links TRBV29-1 with TRBJ1-1; D is possibly TRBD1 (5 bases). The TCR comes from a woman between 45 and 65 years old with renal cell carcinoma. Here the CDR3 DNA reads TGCAGCGTCCCTCCTGGGGGGGGCACTGAAGCTTTCTTT. Translating gives CSVPPGGGTEAFF.